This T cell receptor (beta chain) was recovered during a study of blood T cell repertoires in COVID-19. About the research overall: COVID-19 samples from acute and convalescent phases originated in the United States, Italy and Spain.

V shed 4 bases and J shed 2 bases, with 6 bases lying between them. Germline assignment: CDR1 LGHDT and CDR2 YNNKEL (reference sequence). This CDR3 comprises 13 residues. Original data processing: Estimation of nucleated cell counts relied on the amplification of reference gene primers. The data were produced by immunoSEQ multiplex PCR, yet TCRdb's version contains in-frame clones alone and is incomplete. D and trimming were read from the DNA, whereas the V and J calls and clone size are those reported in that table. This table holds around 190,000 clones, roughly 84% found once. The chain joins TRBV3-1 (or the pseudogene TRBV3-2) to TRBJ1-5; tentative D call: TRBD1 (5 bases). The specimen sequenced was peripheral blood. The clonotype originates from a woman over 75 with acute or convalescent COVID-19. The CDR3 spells CASSPGGNQPQHF. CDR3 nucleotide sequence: TGTGCCAGCAGCCCGGGGGGCAATCAGCCCCAGCATTTT.